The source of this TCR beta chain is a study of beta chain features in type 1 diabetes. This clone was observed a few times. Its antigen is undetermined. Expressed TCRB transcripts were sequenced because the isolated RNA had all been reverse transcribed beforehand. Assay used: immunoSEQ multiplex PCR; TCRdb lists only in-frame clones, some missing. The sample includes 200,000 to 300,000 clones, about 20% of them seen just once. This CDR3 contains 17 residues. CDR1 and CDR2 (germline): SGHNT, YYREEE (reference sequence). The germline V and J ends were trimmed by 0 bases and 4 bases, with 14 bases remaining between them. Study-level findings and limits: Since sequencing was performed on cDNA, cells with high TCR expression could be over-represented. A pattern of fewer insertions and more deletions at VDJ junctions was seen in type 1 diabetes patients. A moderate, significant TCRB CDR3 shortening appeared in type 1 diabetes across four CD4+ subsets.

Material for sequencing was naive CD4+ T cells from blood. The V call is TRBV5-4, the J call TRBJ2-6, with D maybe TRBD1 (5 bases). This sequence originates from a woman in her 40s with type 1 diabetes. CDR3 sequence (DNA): TGTGCCAGCAGCTTGGGGCAGGGCCCGGACGGGGCCAACGTCCTGACTTTC. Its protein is CASSLGQGPDGANVLTF. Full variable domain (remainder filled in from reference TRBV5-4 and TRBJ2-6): ETGVTQSPTHLIKTRGQQVTLRCSSQSGHNTVSWYQQALGQGPQFIFQYYREEENGRGNFPPRFSGLQFPNYSSELNVNALELDDSALYLCASSLGQGPDGANVLTFGAGSRLTVL.